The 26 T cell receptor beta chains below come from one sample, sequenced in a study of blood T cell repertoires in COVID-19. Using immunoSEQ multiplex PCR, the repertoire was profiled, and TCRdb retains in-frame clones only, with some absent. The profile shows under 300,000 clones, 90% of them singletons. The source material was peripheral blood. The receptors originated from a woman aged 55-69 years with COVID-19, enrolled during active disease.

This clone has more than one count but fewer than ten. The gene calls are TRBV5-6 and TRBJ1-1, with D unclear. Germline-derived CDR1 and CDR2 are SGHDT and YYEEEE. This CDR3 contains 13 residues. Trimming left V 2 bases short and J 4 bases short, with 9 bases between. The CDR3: CASSFRFGTEAFF. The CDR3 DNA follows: TGTGCCAGCAGCTTCCGTTTCGGCACTGAAGCTTTCTTT. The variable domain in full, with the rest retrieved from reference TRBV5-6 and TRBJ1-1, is DAGVTQSPTHLIKTRGQQVTLRCSPKSGHDTVSWYQQALGQGPQFIFQYYEEEERQRGNFPDRFSGHQFPNYSSELNVNALLLGDSALYLCASSFRFGTEAFFGQGTRLTVV.

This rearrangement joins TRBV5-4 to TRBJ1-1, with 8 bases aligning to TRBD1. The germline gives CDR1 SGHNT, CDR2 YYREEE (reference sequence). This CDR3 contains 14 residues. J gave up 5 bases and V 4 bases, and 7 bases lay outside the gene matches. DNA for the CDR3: TGTGCCAGCAGCAAAGACAGGGGAGATACTGAAGCTTTCTTT. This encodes CASSKDRGDTEAFF.

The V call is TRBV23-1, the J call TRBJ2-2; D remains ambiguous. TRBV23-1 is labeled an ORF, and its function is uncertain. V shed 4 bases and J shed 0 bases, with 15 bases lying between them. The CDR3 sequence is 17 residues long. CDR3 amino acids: CASSRTHSPTNTGELFF. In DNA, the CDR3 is TGCGCCAGCAGTCGAACCCACAGCCCCACGAACACCGGGGAGCTGTTTTTT.

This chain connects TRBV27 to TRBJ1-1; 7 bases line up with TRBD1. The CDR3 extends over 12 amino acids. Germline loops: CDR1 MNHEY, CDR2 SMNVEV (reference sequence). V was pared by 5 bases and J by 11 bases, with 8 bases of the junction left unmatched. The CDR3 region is CASSARQGVAFF. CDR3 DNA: TGTGCCAGCAGTGCCAGACAGGGCGTCGCTTTCTTT.

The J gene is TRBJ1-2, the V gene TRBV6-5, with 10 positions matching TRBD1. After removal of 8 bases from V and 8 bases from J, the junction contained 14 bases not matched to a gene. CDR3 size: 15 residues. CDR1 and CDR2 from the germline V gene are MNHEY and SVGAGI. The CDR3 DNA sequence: TGTGCCAGCCCAAGGTGGGACAGGGGTATGCGCGGCTACACCTTC. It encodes CASPRWDRGMRGYTF.

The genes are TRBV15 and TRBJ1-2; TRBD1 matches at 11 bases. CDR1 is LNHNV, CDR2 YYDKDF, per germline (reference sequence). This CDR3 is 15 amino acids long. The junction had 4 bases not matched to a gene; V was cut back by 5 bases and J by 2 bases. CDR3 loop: CATSPRTGGNYGYTF. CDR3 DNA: TGTGCCACCAGCCCTAGGACAGGGGGCAACTATGGCTACACCTTC.

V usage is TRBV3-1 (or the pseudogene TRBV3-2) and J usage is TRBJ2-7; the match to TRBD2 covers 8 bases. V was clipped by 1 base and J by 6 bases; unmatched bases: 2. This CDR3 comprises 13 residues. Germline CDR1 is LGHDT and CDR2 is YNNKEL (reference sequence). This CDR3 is CASSQGRGVEQYF. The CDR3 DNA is TGTGCCAGCAGCCAAGGGCGGGGGGTCGAGCAGTACTTC.

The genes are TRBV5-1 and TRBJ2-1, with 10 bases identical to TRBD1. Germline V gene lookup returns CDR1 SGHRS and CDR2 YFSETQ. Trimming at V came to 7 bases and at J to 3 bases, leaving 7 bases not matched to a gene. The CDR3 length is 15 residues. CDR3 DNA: TGCGCCAGCCGTTCGGGACAGGGGAACTACAATGAGCAGTTCTTC. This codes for CASRSGQGNYNEQFF.

CDR3 coding DNA: TGTGCCAGCAGCCCCAAACAGGGTATGAACACTGAAGCTTTCTTT. It yields the protein CASSPKQGMNTEAFF. The chain employs TRBV14 and TRBJ1-1; D perhaps matches TRBD1 (6 bases). V was clipped by 4 bases and J by 0 bases, with 12 bases between them. Germline lookup yields CDR1 SGHDN and CDR2 FVKESK. This CDR3 comprises 15 residues.

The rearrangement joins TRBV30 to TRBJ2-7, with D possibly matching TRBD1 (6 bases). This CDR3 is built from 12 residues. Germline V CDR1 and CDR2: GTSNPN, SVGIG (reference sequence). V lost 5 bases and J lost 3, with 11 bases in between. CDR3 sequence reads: CAWGDTFYEQYF. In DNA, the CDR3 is TGTGCCTGGGGGGACACTTTCTACGAGCAGTACTTC.

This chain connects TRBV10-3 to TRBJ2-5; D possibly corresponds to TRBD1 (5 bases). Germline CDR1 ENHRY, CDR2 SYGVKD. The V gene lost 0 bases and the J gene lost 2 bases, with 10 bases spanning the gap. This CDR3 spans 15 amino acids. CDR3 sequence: CAISESGAVQETQYF. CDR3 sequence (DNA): TGTGCCATCAGTGAGTCTGGGGCGGTACAAGAGACCCAGTACTTC.

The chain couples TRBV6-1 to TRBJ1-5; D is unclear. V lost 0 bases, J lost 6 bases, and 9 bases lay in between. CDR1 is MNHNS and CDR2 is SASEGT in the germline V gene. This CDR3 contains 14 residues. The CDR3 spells CASSEAWAGQPQHF. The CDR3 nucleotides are TGTGCCAGCAGTGAAGCATGGGCGGGTCAGCCCCAGCATTTT.

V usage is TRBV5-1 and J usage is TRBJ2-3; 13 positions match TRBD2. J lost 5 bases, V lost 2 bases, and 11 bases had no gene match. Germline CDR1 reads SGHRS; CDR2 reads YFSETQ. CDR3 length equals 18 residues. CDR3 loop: CASSFTFTSGGAGDTQYF. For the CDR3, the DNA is TGCGCCAGCAGCTTTACATTTACTAGCGGGGGGGCCGGAGATACGCAGTATTTT.

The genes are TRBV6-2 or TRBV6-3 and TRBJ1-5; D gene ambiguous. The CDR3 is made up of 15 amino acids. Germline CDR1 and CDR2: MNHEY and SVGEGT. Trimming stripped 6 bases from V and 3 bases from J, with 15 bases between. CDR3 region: CASSFLSRVNQPQHF. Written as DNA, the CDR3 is TGTGCCAGCAGCTTCCTGTCGAGGGTCAATCAGCCCCAGCATTTT.

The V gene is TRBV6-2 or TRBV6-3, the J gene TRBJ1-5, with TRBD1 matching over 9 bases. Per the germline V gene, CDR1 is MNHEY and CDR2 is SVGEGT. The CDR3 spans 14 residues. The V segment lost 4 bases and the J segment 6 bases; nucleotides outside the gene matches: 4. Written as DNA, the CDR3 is TGTGCCAGCAGTTTGACAGGGGGTATTCAGCCCCAGCATTTT. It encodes CASSLTGGIQPQHF.

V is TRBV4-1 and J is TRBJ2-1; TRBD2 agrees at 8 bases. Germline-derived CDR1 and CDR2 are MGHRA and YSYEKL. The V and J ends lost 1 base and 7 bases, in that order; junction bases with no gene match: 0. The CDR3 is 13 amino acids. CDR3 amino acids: CASSQVAGNEQFF. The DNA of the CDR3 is TGCGCCAGCAGCCAAGTAGCGGGGAATGAGCAGTTCTTC.

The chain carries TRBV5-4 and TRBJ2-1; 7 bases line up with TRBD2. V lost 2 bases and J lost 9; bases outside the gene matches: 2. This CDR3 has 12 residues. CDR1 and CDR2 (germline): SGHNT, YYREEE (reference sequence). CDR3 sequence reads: CASSLGGSEQFF. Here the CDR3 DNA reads TGTGCCAGCAGCTTAGGCGGGAGTGAGCAGTTCTTC.

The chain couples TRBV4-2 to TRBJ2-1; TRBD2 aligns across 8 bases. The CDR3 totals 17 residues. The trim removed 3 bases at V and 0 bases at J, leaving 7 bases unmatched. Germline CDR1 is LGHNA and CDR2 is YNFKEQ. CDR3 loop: CASSHSGTTSSYNEQFF. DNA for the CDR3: TGTGCCAGCAGCCATAGCGGGACAACTAGCTCCTACAATGAGCAGTTCTTC.

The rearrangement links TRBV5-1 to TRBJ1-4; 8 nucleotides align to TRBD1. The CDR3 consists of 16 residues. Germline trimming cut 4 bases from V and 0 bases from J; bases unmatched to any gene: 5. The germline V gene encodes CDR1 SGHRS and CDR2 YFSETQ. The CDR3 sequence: CASSPGTGPTNEKLFF. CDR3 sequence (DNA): TGCGCCAGCAGCCCCGGGACAGGTCCAACTAATGAAAAACTGTTTTTT. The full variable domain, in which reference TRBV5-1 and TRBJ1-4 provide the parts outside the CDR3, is KAGVTQTPRYLIKTRGQQVTLSCSPISGHRSVSWYQQTPGQGLQFLFEYFSETQRNKGNFPGRFSGRQFSNSRSEMNVSTLELGDSALYLCASSPGTGPTNEKLFFGSGTQLSVL.

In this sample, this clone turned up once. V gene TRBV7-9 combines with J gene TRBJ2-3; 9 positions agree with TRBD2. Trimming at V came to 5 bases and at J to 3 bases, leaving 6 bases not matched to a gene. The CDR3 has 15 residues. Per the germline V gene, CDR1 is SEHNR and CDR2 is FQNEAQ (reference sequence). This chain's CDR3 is CASSLLAGLTDTQYF. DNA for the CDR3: TGTGCCAGCAGCCTTCTAGCGGGGTTGACAGATACGCAGTATTTT.

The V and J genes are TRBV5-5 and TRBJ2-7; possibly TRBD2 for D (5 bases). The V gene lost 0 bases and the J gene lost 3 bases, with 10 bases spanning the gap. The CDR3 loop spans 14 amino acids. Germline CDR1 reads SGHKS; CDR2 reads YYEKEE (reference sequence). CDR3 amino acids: CASSLDRGLYEQYF. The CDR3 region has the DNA TGTGCCAGCAGCTTGGATCGAGGACTCTACGAGCAGTACTTC.

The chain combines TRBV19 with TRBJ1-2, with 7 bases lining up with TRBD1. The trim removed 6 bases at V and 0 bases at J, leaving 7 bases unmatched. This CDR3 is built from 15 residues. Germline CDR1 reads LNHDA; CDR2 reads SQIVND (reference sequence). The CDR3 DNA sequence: TGTGCCAGTAGGTTAGGGACAGCCGCTAACTATGGCTACACCTTC. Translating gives CASRLGTAANYGYTF.

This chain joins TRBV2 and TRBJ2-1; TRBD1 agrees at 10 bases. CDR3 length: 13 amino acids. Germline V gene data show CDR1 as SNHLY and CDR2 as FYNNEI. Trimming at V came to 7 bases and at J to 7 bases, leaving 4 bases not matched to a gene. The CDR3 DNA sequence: TGTGCCAGCAAACCGGGACAGGGGAATGAGCAGTTCTTC. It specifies CASKPGQGNEQFF.

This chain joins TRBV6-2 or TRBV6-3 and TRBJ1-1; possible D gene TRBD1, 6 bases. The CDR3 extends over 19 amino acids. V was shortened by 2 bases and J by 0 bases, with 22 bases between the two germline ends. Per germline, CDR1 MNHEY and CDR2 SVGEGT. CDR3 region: CASSYPLTGPLIVNTEAFF. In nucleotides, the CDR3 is TGTGCCAGCAGTTACCCATTAACAGGGCCGTTAATCGTGAACACTGAAGCTTTCTTT.

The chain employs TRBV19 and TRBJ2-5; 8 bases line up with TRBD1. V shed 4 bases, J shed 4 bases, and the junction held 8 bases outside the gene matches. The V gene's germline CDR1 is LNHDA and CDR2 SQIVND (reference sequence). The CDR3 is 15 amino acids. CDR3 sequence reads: CASSRDPGGGETQYF. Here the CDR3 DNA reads TGTGCCAGTAGTAGGGACCCAGGGGGCGGAGAGACCCAGTACTTC.

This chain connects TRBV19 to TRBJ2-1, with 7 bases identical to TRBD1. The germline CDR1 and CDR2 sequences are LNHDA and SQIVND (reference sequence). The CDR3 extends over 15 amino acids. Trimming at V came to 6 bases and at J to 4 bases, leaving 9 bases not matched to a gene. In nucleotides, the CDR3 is TGTGCCAGTAGCTCCCGACAGGGAGTTTACAATGAGCAGTTCTTC. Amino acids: CASSSRQGVYNEQFF.